This T cell receptor beta chain appears in the sequencing data of a study of blood T cell repertoires in COVID-19. About the research overall: Specimens from acute and convalescent COVID-19 originated in the United States, Italy and Spain. T cells, B-cell-depleted T cells, or PBMCs provided the cDNA or gDNA that served as material.

In the original processing: Reference gene primer amplification gave nucleated cell count estimates. Sequencing was performed with immunoSEQ multiplex PCR; in TCRdb, only in-frame clones are kept and a portion is missing. Clone size and V and J calls were adopted from that table, with D and trimming inferred from the DNA. In the table there are 150,000 to 200,000 clones, about 81% of which are singletons. The table lists this clone with a count of one. The length of the CDR3 is 15 residues. From germline, CDR1 is SGHTA and CDR2 FQGNSA. V shed 5 bases, J shed 5 bases, and the junction held 6 bases outside the gene matches.

This rearrangement joins TRBV7-2 to TRBJ2-5; TRBD2 agrees at 12 bases. Sequenced input: peripheral blood. This clonotype was obtained from a human donor in a cohort sampled during active COVID-19. CDR3 nucleotides: TGTGCCAGCAGCACGACTAGCGGGGGCCGGGAGACCCAGTACTTC. Encoded protein: CASSTTSGGRETQYF.